This TCR beta chain originates from a study of blood T cell repertoires in COVID-19 (dated by TCRdb to 2020 to 2021). Regarding the research as a whole: Collaborator samples came from the United States, Italy and Spain and covered acute and convalescent phases of COVID-19. The repertoires were made available in a free public database intended to serve as a resource for research on the immune response to SARS-CoV-2. Samples came from the ongoing ImmuneRACE study (first 160 participants) plus 1,254 subjects from 6 global collaborators. Where available, HLA class I and class II types were obtained from metadata supplied by the sample provider rather than from assay-based typing. The prospective study material was composed of cDNA or gDNA derived from T cells, B-cell-depleted T cells, or PBMCs. Subjects who had been exposed to COVID-19, were actively infected with it, or had recovered from it provided the deeply sampled blood TCRbeta repertoires that made up the dataset. Nearly every sample came with metadata listing a de-identified subject ID, COVID-19 status, age in years and sex. The investigation overall reported the following: The quantity of clinical and demographic metadata differed by source and by participant and was supplied without curation.

V is shortened by 5 bases, J by 7 bases, and the region joining them spans 14 bases. The CDR3 has 12 amino acids, counting the end cysteine and phenylalanine. Just CDR3 DNA is preserved here, 36 bases in frame from base 1. Looking up the germline V gene (reference sequence) yields CDR1 GTSNPN and CDR2 SVGIG. At one collaborating source in Seattle, patients were enrolled during active infection and were followed longitudinally through the course of disease. Each collaborating institution followed its own protocols to collect whole blood in K2EDTA tubes. For TCRbeta analysis, collaborator samples were shipped as frozen whole blood, as isolated PBMCs, or as DNA extracted from either sample type. Concerning this clone itself: Its antigen is unknown. The record has no base qualities; no much larger clone is one base away.

TCRbeta CDR3 regions were amplified from genomic DNA by means of the immunoSEQ Assay, a bias-controlled multiplex PCR. Concerning the study's data processing: The number of nucleated cells in each sample was estimated by amplification of reference gene primers within the assay. To quantify the absolute abundance of each unique TCRbeta CDR3 rearrangement, sequence reads were collapsed and filtered. For each sample, productive Simpson clonality was calculated as the square root of Simpson's diversity index across productive rearrangements. In TCRdb, the immuneACCESS table is reduced to in-frame sequences with V and J assigned. These tables do not hold every clone; where another copy was compared, an unresolved V gene accounts for under half, and the others remain unexplained. V and J calls and clone size are those listed in that table; D and trimming were worked out from the DNA. This sample lists roughly 250,000 clones; approximately 86% were detected once. The leading ten clones occupy roughly 0.87% of the sample.

Sequencing used peripheral blood. The sequence derives from a human donor with COVID-19, enrolled during active disease. The donor label of this sample is uncertain. The V and J genes are TRBV30 and TRBJ1-1, with no confidently assigned D gene. The DNA is TGTGCCTGGGCTCCGGCGGCAAGTGAAGCTTTCTTT. This is translated as CAWAPAASEAFF.